These 29 T cell receptor beta chains came from one sample sequenced in a study of shared clonotypes between healthy human individuals. Only in-frame clones appear in the TCRdb table, and some are missing; sequencing was by immunoSEQ multiplex PCR. The data contain approximately 740,000 clones, 74% of them singletons. The sequenced sample consisted of memory CD4+ T cells sorted from blood. Subset here: CD45RA-negative fraction. The receptors shown here come from a woman in her twenties or thirties in good health.

The chain employs TRBV7-8 and TRBJ2-6, with D possibly TRBD2 on 6 matching bases. The CDR3 length is 16 residues. Trimming took 7 bases from V and 0 from J, leaving 13 bases between them. The V gene's germline CDR1 is SGHVS and CDR2 FQNEAQ. The CDR3, as DNA: TGTGCCAGCATTATCCGGGGGTCCTCTGGGGCCAACGTCCTGACTTTC. It yields the protein CASIIRGSSGANVLTF.

This chain connects TRBV11-2 to TRBJ2-7; D might be TRBD1 (5 bases). CDR3 length: 16 amino acids. Germline loops: CDR1 SGHAT, CDR2 FQNNGV. V lost 5 bases and J lost 2, with 19 bases in between. The CDR3 here is CASSPRPGQGPYEQYF. The CDR3, as DNA: TGTGCCAGCAGCCCTAGACCCGGCCAGGGTCCCTACGAGCAGTACTTC.

The chain combines TRBV6-1 with TRBJ2-4; TRBD1 might be the D (5 bases). The germline V and J ends were trimmed by 1 base and 1 base, with 11 bases remaining between them. Germline values: CDR1 MNHNS, CDR2 SASEGT. CDR3 size: 16 residues. CDR3 sequence (DNA): TGTGCCAGCAGTGAAGATGGGGCGACGGCCAAAAACATTCAGTACTTC. It is translated as CASSEDGATAKNIQYF.

The chain recombines TRBV27 with TRBJ1-4, with a tentative D call TRBD1 (5 bases). This CDR3 has 15 residues. Trimming left V 2 bases short and J 8 bases short, with 15 bases between. Germline V gene sequence: CDR1 MNHEY, CDR2 SMNVEV (reference sequence). The CDR3 DNA sequence: TGTGCCAGCAGTTTAGGCGTCGGGGGGAGGGAAAAACTGTTTTTT. Protein sequence: CASSLGVGGREKLFF.

This clone appeared a single time. V and J are TRBV10-2 and TRBJ1-1; no reliable D call. The CDR3 contains 12 residues. Germline-derived CDR1 and CDR2 are WSHSY and SAAADI. The V end lost 7 bases, the J end lost 5 bases, and 11 bases lay between the germline ends. CDR3 amino acids: CASMEGSTEAFF. The CDR3 DNA follows: TGCGCCAGCATGGAGGGATCGACTGAAGCTTTCTTT.

The chain is built from TRBV19 and TRBJ1-5; D not certain. CDR1 is LNHDA and CDR2 is SQIVND in the germline V gene (reference sequence). This CDR3 is 13 amino acids long. The V and J ends lost 4 bases and 0 bases respectively, with 4 bases between them. The CDR3 reads CASSTDSNQPQHF. CDR3 bases: TGTGCCAGTAGTACGGATAGCAATCAGCCCCAGCATTTT.

This sequence joins TRBV5-1 and TRBJ1-2; 8 nucleotides line up with TRBD1. This CDR3 has 13 residues. V gave up 4 bases and J gave up 7 bases; unmatched junction bases: 6. Per germline, CDR1 SGHRS and CDR2 YFSETQ. As DNA, the CDR3 is TGCGCCAGCAGCCAAAGGACAGGGTTTGGCTACACCTTC. Protein product: CASSQRTGFGYTF.

This chain joins TRBV27 and TRBJ2-7; D gene unclear. Germline V gene lookup returns CDR1 MNHEY and CDR2 SMNVEV (reference sequence). CDR3 length: 16 residues. Trimming took off 5 bases at V and 2 bases at J, with 19 bases between the two ends. Here the CDR3 reads CASSVVFGQVTYEQYF. The CDR3 region has the DNA TGTGCCAGCAGTGTCGTATTTGGGCAGGTTACCTACGAGCAGTACTTC.

A remark on this clone: The same CDR3 is also encoded by other DNA sequences in this sample. J is TRBJ2-1 and V is TRBV11-2; TRBD2 agrees at 11 bases. The CDR3 runs to 15 residues. The germline CDR1 and CDR2 sequences are SGHAT and FQNNGV. V shed 5 bases and J 5 bases; nucleotides not matched to a gene: 5. The CDR3 region has the DNA TGTGCCAGCAGCCCTATAGCGGGAGGGAACAATGAGCAGTTCTTC. It specifies CASSPIAGGNNEQFF.

The genes are TRBV7-7 and TRBJ2-2; D is unresolved. Trimming removed 4 bases from V and 4 bases from J, with 7 bases in between. Germline lookup yields CDR1 SSHAT and CDR2 FNYEAQ (reference sequence). The CDR3 contains 13 residues. CDR3 nucleotide sequence: TGTGCCAGCAGCTCAACGGGCACCGGGGAGCTGTTTTTT. Encoded protein: CASSSTGTGELFF.

This sequence joins TRBV25-1 and TRBJ2-7, with 7 bases that match TRBD2. The ends lost 4 bases at V and 6 bases at J; junction bases unmatched: 6. From germline, CDR1 is MGHDK and CDR2 SYGVNS. The CDR3 loop spans 13 amino acids. The chain's CDR3 is CASSGLGRGEQYF. The CDR3, as DNA: TGTGCCAGCAGTGGCTTAGGGAGGGGCGAGCAGTACTTC.

The J gene is TRBJ1-1, the V gene TRBV11-3, with a possible D match to TRBD1 (5 bases). The CDR3 spans 12 residues. Germline values: CDR1 SGHNT, CDR2 YENEEA. The V and J ends lost 5 bases and 9 bases respectively, with 13 bases between them. CDR3 DNA sequence: TGTGCCAGCAGCCATGAGGGGAGCAAAGCTTTCTTT. This gives the protein CASSHEGSKAFF. Full variable domain (rest looked up from reference TRBV11-3 and TRBJ1-1): EAGVVQSPRYKIIEKKQPVAFWCNPISGHNTLYWYLQNLGQGPELLIRYENEEAVDDSQLPKDRFSAERLKGVDSTLKIQPAELGDSAVYLCASSHEGSKAFFGQGTRLTVV.

The chain recombines TRBV6-5 with TRBJ2-3; weak D call: TRBD2 (5 bases). The CDR3 runs 11 residues. Germline CDR1 MNHEY, CDR2 SVGAGI. V shed 8 bases and J shed 4 bases, with 7 bases lying between them. CDR3 amino acids: CASAGADTQYF. The CDR3 DNA reads as TGTGCCAGCGCCGGGGCAGATACGCAGTATTTT.

The chain employs TRBV29-1 and TRBJ2-4, with D hard to call. Germline CDR1 and CDR2: SQVTM and ANQGSEA. The CDR3 covers 13 residues. The V and J ends lost 1 base and 0 bases respectively, with 4 bases between them. The CDR3 is CSVEGTAKNIQYF. CDR3 DNA sequence: TGCAGCGTTGAAGGAACAGCCAAAAACATTCAGTACTTC.

The CDR3 DNA follows: TGTGCCAGTAGTATAAAAGGGGCTGGTGGTCGACCCCAGCATTTT. Encoded protein: CASSIKGAGGRPQHF. This sequence joins TRBV19 and TRBJ1-5; maybe TRBD1 (5 bases). The CDR3 sequence is 15 residues long. Germline V gives CDR1 LNHDA, CDR2 SQIVND (reference sequence). Trimming took off 2 bases at V and 10 bases at J, with 18 bases between the two ends.

The gene calls are TRBV2 and TRBJ2-3; D gene ambiguous. The germline gives CDR1 SNHLY, CDR2 FYNNEI. The V end lost 1 base, the J end lost 0 bases, and 5 bases lay between the germline ends. The CDR3 is 14 amino acids. CDR3 residues: CASSEVESTDTQYF. Written as DNA, the CDR3 is TGTGCCAGCAGTGAAGTGGAAAGCACAGATACGCAGTATTTT.

The rearrangement links TRBV2 to TRBJ2-5; no firm D call. Trimming pared 3 bases from V and 5 bases from J, leaving 7 bases between. This CDR3 has 12 residues. Per germline, CDR1 SNHLY and CDR2 FYNNEI. Written as DNA, the CDR3 is TGTGCCAGCAGTGAGAGAAAGGAGACCCAGTACTTC. Its translation is CASSERKETQYF.

About this clone: At the DNA level, this CDR3 is encoded by other sequences in the same sample as well. The chain has TRBV18 and TRBJ2-3, with 11 nucleotides matching TRBD2. The V segment lost 3 bases and the J segment 4 bases; nucleotides outside the gene matches: 0. This CDR3 is 14 amino acids long. Germline V CDR1 and CDR2: KGHSH, LQKENI. The CDR3 DNA reads as TGTGCCAGCTCACCGGGACTAGCGGCAGATACGCAGTATTTT. Translating gives CASSPGLAADTQYF.

Comments on this clone: This sample also contains other DNA sequences that code for the same CDR3. The chain is built from TRBV28 and TRBJ1-1; D is unclear. The CDR3 spans 13 residues. Trimming took 6 bases from V and 0 from J, leaving 8 bases between them. CDR1 and CDR2 from the germline V gene are MDHEN and SYDVKM. Here the CDR3 reads CASSSPMNTEAFF. CDR3 bases: TGTGCCAGCAGCTCCCCGATGAACACTGAAGCTTTCTTT.

The CDR3 spells CASSRGQGPLGYTF. The CDR3 DNA reads TGTGCCAGCAGCCGTGGACAGGGACCGCTTGGCTACACCTTC. The gene calls are TRBV7-9 and TRBJ1-2; 8 bases map to TRBD1. V dropped 5 bases and J dropped 7; count of bases not matched to a gene: 9. The CDR3 extends over 14 amino acids. The germline V gene encodes CDR1 SEHNR and CDR2 FQNEAQ (reference sequence).

The chain carries TRBV6-6 and TRBJ1-2; D not resolved. Germline values: CDR1 MNHNY, CDR2 SVGAGI (reference sequence). The ends were cut back, 5 bases at V and 0 bases at J, with 13 bases in the middle. CDR3 length: 15 amino acids. The CDR3 spells CASSRPGGSNYGYTF. The CDR3 DNA reads TGTGCCAGCAGTCGGCCTGGCGGATCTAACTATGGCTACACCTTC.

The chain has TRBV27 and TRBJ1-1; D gene unclear. The CDR3 is 13 residues long. Trimming pared 5 bases from V and 0 bases from J, leaving 7 bases between. Germline CDR1 reads MNHEY; CDR2 reads SMNVEV (reference sequence). The CDR3 DNA follows: TGTGCCAGCAGTCTTACTATGAACACTGAAGCTTTCTTT. Its protein product is CASSLTMNTEAFF.

This clone has just a few counts. The rearrangement uses TRBV11-2 and TRBJ2-2, with no clear D. The CDR3 is 15 residues long. The germline V and J ends were trimmed by 3 bases and 4 bases, with 12 bases remaining between them. Germline CDR1 SGHAT, CDR2 FQNNGV. The CDR3 nucleotides read TGTGCCAGCAGCTTGTCCCCTACGGGCACCGGGGAGCTGTTTTTT. Its protein product is CASSLSPTGTGELFF.

The V call is TRBV5-1, the J call TRBJ2-2, with 8 bases identical to TRBD1. Germline V gene lookup returns CDR1 SGHRS and CDR2 YFSETQ. V lost 4 bases and J lost 3; bases outside the gene matches: 8. This CDR3 is 16 amino acids long. The CDR3 region is CASSIGQGWYTGELFF. In DNA, the CDR3 is TGCGCCAGCAGCATCGGACAGGGTTGGTACACCGGGGAGCTGTTTTTT.

The chain uses TRBV5-1 and TRBJ2-3; 8 bases are a match to TRBD2. The CDR3 is made up of 12 amino acids. The junction had 5 bases not matched to a gene; V was cut back by 5 bases and J by 9 bases. CDR1 is SGHRS and CDR2 is YFSETQ in the germline V gene. The CDR3 loop is CASSLAGQTQYF. CDR3 nucleotide sequence: TGCGCCAGCAGTCTAGCGGGCCAAACGCAGTATTTT.

The table lists this clone with many counts. This chain links TRBV7-9 with TRBJ2-1; 9 bases line up with TRBD1. J was trimmed by 10 bases and V by 1 base; bases with no gene match: 17. CDR1 is SEHNR, CDR2 FQNEAQ, per germline (reference sequence). The CDR3 covers 18 residues. Here the CDR3 reads CASSLEVGGTGISAEQFF. CDR3 in DNA: TGTGCCAGCAGCTTAGAGGTCGGCGGGACAGGGATTTCGGCCGAGCAGTTCTTC.

The chain combines TRBV6-5 with TRBJ2-1; 7 nucleotides align to TRBD2. This CDR3 is 15 amino acids long. The ends lost 2 bases at V and 5 bases at J; junction bases unmatched: 6. The germline gives CDR1 MNHEY, CDR2 SVGAGI. The CDR3 nucleotides are TGTGCCAGCAGTTACGGGCGGGAGTACAACAATGAGCAGTTCTTC. This encodes CASSYGREYNNEQFF.

This clone was picked up many times. The chain has TRBV7-8 and TRBJ1-5, with 9 bases that match TRBD1. V lost 2 bases and J lost 1; bases outside the gene matches: 9. CDR3 length equals 18 residues. The germline CDR1 and CDR2 sequences are SGHVS and FQNEAQ. This CDR3 is CASSLRGTGGRSNQPQHF. CDR3 DNA: TGTGCCAGCAGCTTAAGGGGCACAGGGGGCAGGAGCAATCAGCCCCAGCATTTT.

This chain joins TRBV28 and TRBJ1-1; TRBD1 is a possible D gene (5 bases). Germline V gene sequence: CDR1 MDHEN, CDR2 SYDVKM. The CDR3 runs to 14 residues. Trimming left V 6 bases short and J 0 bases short, with 11 bases between. CDR3 in DNA: TGTGCCAGCAGCCCGACGGACATGAACACTGAAGCTTTCTTT. This translates into CASSPTDMNTEAFF.